This T cell receptor (beta chain) is drawn from a study of T cell responses to AZD1222 COVID-19 vaccine. This CDR3 comprises 14 residues. Trimming left V 1 base short and J 3 bases short, with 9 bases between. CDR1 is MNHEY and CDR2 is SMNVEV in the germline V gene (reference sequence). Libraries were prepared by immunoSEQ multiplex PCR; TCRdb keeps only in-frame clonotypes and omits some of them. Here the sample spans about 73,000 clones, nearly 90% being singletons. V usage is TRBV27 and J usage is TRBJ2-5, with a tentative D call TRBD1 (5 bases). The specimen comprised peripheral blood, sampled 28 days after the second AZD1222 dose. The receptor was isolated from an adult who received the AZD1222 COVID-19 vaccine. CDR3: CASSLLGREETQYF. CDR3 coding DNA: TGTGCCAGCAGTTTATTGGGCAGGGAAGAGACCCAGTACTTC.